This is a list of T cell receptor beta chains from one sample in a study of T cell repertoires in cytomegalovirus infection. TCRdb used MiXCR to reprocess the reads, holding one entry per CDR3 protein. The profile covers about 260,000 distinct CDR3 sequences, with roughly an eighth appearing a single time and around 9.5% taken by the ten largest. Sequences were obtained from PBMCs. These receptors all come from a human donor in good health (CMV status not recorded). Some clones in this sample may be carry-over from other donors' samples. Each CDR3 is given with its conserved first and last residue. Fields, in order: CDR3 length, J gene, D gene, V gene, clone size, CDR3 DNA, CDR3 protein. The D gene is left open where the match is weak. Only some rows state a clone size, as once, few, many or a class for expanded clones.

15 TRBJ2-2 TRBD2 TRBV29-1 NA TGCAGCGTTGAAGAAGCGGGGGTGAACACCGGGGAGCTGTTTTTT CSVEEAGVNTGELFF
15 TRBJ2-7 NA TRBV6-2/TRBV6-3 many TGTGCCAGCAGTTACTCGGGCGTGAGCTCCTACGAGCAGTACTTC CASSYSGVSSYEQYF
9 TRBJ1-2 NA TRBV20-1 NA TGCAGTGCCTTATATGGCTACACCTTC CSALYGYTF
15 TRBJ2-1 NA TRBV7-2 many TGTGCCAGCAGCTCCGACAGGACCTCCTACAATGAGCAGTTCTTC CASSSDRTSYNEQFF
14 TRBJ2-3 NA TRBV6-6 NA TGTGCCAGCAGTTGGAGGCAAAGCACAGATACGCAGTATTTT CASSWRQSTDTQYF
13 TRBJ2-2 NA TRBV6-2/TRBV6-3 many TGTGCCAGCAGTTATTGGCGAACCGGGGAGCTGTTTTTT CASSYWRTGELFF
12 TRBJ1-1 NA TRBV11-2 many TGTGCCAGCAGCGGGCCGGCCGCTGAAGCTTTCTTT CASSGPAAEAFF
15 TRBJ1-1 NA TRBV28 many TGTGCCAGCAGTTTTCTGACAGGCGTGAACACTGAAGCTTTCTTT CASSFLTGVNTEAFF
15 TRBJ2-3 NA TRBV7-6 many TGTGCCAGCAGCTTAAGGCCCGGGAGCACAGATACGCAGTATTTT CASSLRPGSTDTQYF
17 TRBJ1-1 NA TRBV18 NA TGTGCCAGCTCACCATACAGGAAATCTGGATCGAATACTGAAGCTTTCTTT CASSPYRKSGSNTEAFF
15 TRBJ2-2 NA TRBV27 NA TGTGCCAGCAAGATCGACAGGTCGAACACCGGGGAGCTGTTTTTT CASKIDRSNTGELFF
12 TRBJ1-3 NA TRBV29-1 NA TGCAGCGTGACCGGAATTGGAAACACCATATATTTT CSVTGIGNTIYF
13 TRBJ2-3 NA TRBV3-1 NA TGTGCCAGCAGCCAAGATCCCCCGGATACGCAGTATTTT CASSQDPPDTQYF
15 TRBJ2-1 NA TRBV7-2 many TGTGCCAGCAGCTTAGACACTGTCTCCTACAATGAGCAGTTCTTC CASSLDTVSYNEQFF
15 TRBJ2-2 TRBD1 TRBV5-3 few TGTGCCAGAAGCAGGGACAGGGTGATCACCGGGGAGCTGTTTTTT CARSRDRVITGELFF
14 TRBJ2-7 TRBD1 TRBV5-5 few TGTGCCAGCAGCTTTCCGGGACAGGGTATCGAGCAGTACTTC CASSFPGQGIEQYF
15 TRBJ2-3 TRBD2 TRBV4-1 many TGCGCCAGCACCTTTAGCGGGGGTCGCACAGATACGCAGTATTTT CASTFSGGRTDTQYF
14 TRBJ1-5 NA TRBV7-9 NA TGTGCCAGCAGTAAGGACAGCCAAAATCAGCCCCAGCATTTT CASSKDSQNQPQHF
13 TRBJ2-5 TRBD2 TRBV29-1 few TGCAGCGTTGAGTCGGTGCCGGGGGGGACCCAGTACTTC CSVESVPGGTQYF
17 TRBJ2-1 NA TRBV7-8 once TGTGCCAGCAGCTTAGATCAGATCGGGGAGGCTTACAATGAGCAGTTCTTC CASSLDQIGEAYNEQFF
16 TRBJ1-5 NA TRBV2 NA TGTGCCAGCAGGATAAGTGGATCAGGGAGGAATCAGCCCCAGCATTTT CASRISGSGRNQPQHF
14 TRBJ2-7 TRBD2 TRBV5-5 NA TGTGCCAGCAGGTCGGGACTAGCGGTTTTCGAGCAGTACTTC CASRSGLAVFEQYF
14 TRBJ2-7 TRBD2 TRBV2 few TGTGCCAGGCAAGCGGGGCGGGGCACCATCGAGCAGTACTTC CARQAGRGTIEQYF